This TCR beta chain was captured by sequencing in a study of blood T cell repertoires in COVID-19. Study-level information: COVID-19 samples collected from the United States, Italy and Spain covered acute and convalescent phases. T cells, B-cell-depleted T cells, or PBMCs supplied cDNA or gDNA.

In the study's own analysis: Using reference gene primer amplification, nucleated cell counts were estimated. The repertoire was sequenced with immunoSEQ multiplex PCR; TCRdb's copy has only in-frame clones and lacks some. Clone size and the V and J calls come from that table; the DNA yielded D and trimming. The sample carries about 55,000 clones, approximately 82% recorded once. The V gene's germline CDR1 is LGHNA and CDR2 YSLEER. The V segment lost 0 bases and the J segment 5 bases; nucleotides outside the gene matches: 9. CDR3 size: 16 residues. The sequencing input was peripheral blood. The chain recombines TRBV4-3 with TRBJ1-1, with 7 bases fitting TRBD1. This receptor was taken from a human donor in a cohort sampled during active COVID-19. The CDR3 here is CASSQEPSGGWTEAFF. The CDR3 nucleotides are TGCGCCAGCAGCCAAGAACCCTCAGGGGGGTGGACTGAAGCTTTCTTT.